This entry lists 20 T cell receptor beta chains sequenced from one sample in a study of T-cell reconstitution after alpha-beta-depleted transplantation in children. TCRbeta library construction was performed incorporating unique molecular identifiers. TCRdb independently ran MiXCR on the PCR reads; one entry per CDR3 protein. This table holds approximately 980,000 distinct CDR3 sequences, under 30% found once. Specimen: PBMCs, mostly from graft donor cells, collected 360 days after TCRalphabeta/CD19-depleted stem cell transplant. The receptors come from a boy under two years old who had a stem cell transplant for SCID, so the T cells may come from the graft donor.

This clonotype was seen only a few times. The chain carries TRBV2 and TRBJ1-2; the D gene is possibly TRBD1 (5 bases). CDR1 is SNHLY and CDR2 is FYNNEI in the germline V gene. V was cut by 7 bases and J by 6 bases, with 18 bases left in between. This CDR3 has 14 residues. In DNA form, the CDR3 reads TGTGCCAGCAATGCAGACAGCCTTGGGGATGGCTACACCTTC. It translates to CASNADSLGDGYTF.

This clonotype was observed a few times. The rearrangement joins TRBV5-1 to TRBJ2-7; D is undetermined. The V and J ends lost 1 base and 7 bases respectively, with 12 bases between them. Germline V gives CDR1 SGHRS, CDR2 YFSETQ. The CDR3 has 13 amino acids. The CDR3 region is CASSLFGLGEQYF. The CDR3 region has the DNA TGCGCCAGCAGCTTGTTTGGGCTAGGGGAGCAGTACTTC.

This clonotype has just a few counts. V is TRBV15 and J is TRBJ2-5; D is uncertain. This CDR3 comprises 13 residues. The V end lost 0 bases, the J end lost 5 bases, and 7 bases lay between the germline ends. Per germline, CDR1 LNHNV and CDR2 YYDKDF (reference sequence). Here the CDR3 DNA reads TGTGCCACCAGCAGAGATCTTCCCGAGACCCAGTACTTC. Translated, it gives CATSRDLPETQYF. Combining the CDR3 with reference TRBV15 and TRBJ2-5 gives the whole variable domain DAMVIQNPRYQVTQFGKPVTLSCSQTLNHNVMYWYQQKSSQAPKLLFHYYDKDFNNEADTPDNFQSRRPNTSFCFLDIRSPGLGDTAMYLCATSRDLPETQYFGPGTRLLVL.

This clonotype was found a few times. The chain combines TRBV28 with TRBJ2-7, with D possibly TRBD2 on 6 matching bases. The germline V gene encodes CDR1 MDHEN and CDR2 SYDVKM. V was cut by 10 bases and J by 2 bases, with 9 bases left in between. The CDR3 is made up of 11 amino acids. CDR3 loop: CATGRAYEQYF. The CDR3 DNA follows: TGTGCCACCGGGAGAGCCTACGAGCAGTACTTC. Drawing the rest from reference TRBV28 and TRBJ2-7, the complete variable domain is DVKVTQSSRYLVKRTGEKVFLECVQDMDHENMFWYRQDPGLGLRLIYFSYDVKMKEKGDIPEGYSVSREKKERFSLILESASTNQTSMYLCATGRAYEQYFGPGTRLTVT.

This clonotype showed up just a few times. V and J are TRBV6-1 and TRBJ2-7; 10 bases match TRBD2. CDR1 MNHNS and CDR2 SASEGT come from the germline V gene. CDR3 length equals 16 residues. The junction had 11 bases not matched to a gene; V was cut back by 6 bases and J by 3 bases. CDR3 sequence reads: CASRSLQLAGRYEQYF. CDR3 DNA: TGTGCCAGCAGGAGCCTCCAACTAGCGGGGCGCTACGAGCAGTACTTC.

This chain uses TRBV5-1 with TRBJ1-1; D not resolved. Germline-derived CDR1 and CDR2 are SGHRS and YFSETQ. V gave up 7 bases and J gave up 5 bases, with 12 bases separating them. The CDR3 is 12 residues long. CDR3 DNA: TGCGCCAGCCTACTGGACGGGACTGAAGCTTTCTTT. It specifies CASLLDGTEAFF.

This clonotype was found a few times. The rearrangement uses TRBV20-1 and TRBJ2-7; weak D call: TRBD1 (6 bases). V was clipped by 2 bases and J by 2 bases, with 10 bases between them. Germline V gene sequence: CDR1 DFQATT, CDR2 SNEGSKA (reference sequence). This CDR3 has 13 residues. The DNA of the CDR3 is TGCAGTGCTAGAACAGGGCGTGCCTACGAGCAGTACTTC. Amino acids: CSARTGRAYEQYF.

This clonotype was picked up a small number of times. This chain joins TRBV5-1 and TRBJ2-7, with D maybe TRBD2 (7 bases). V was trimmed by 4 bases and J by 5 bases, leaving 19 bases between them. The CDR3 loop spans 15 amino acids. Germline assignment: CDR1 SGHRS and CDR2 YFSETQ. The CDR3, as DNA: TGCGCCAGCAGCGTACGGGGGGCCTTCGGTGACGAGCAGTACTTC. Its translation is CASSVRGAFGDEQYF. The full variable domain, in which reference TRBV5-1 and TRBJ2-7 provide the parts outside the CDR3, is KAGVTQTPRYLIKTRGQQVTLSCSPISGHRSVSWYQQTPGQGLQFLFEYFSETQRNKGNFPGRFSGRQFSNSRSEMNVSTLELGDSALYLCASSVRGAFGDEQYFGPGTRLTVT.

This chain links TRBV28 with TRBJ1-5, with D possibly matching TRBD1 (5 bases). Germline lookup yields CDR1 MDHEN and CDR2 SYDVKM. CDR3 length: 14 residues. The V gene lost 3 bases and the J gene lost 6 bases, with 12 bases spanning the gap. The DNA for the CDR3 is TGTGCCAGCAGTTTGTTAGGGGCAACTCAGCCCCAGCATTTT. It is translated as CASSLLGATQPQHF.

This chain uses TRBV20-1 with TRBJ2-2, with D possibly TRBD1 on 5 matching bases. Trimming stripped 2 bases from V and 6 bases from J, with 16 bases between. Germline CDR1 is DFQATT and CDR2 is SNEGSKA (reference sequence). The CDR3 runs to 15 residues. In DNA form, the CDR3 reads TGCAGTGCTAGAATCGCAGGGATTCGCGCCGGGGAGCTGTTTTTT. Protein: CSARIAGIRAGELFF.

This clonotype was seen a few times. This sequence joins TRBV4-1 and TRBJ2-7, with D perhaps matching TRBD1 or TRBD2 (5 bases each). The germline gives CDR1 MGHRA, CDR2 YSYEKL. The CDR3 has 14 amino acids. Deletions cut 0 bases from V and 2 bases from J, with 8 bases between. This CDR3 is CASSQEVGAYEQYF. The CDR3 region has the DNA TGCGCCAGCAGCCAAGAAGTGGGGGCCTACGAGCAGTACTTC.

The CDR3 DNA reads as TGTGCCAGCAGGCGGGCTCCCGGGGAGCTGTTTTTT. This encodes CASRRAPGELFF. This sequence joins TRBV12-3 or TRBV12-4 and TRBJ2-2; tentative D call: TRBD2 (5 bases). V lost 6 bases, J lost 6 bases, and 8 bases lay in between. The CDR3 sequence is 12 residues long.

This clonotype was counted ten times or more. The CDR3 sequence: CASSSGASYNEQFF. CDR3 bases: TGTGCCAGCAGTTCTGGGGCCTCCTACAATGAGCAGTTCTTC. The chain is built from TRBV27 and TRBJ2-1, with D possibly matching TRBD1 (5 bases). In germline, CDR1 is MNHEY, CDR2 SMNVEV (reference sequence). Trimming shortened V by 4 bases and J by 0 bases, and 7 bases separated the two germline ends. The CDR3 runs 14 residues.

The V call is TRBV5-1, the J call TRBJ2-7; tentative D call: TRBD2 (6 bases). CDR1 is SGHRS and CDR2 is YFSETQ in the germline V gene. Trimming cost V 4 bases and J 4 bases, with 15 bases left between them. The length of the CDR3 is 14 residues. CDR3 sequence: CASSRDYRGYEQYF. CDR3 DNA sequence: TGCGCCAGCAGCAGGGATTACCGGGGGTACGAGCAGTACTTC.

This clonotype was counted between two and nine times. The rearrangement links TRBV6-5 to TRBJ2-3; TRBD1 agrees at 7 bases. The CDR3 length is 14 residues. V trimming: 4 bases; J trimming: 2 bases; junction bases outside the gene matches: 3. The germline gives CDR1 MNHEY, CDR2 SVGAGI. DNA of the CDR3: TGTGCCAGCAGTTGGGGACAGTACACAGATACGCAGTATTTT. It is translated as CASSWGQYTDTQYF.

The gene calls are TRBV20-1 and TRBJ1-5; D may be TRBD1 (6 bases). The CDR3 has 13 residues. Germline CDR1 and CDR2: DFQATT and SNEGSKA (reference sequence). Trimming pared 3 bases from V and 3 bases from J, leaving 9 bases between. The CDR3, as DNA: TGCAGTGCTAGTCGGACAGCCAATCAGCCCCAGCATTTT. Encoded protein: CSASRTANQPQHF.

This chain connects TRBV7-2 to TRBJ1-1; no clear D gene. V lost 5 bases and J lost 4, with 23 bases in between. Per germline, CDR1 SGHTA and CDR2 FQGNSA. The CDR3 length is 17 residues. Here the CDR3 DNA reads TGTGCCAGCAGCCGACTAACGGCAGTCCTGAGGACCACTGAAGCTTTCTTT. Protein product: CASSRLTAVLRTTEAFF. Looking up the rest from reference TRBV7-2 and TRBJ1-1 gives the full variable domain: GAGVSQSPSNKVTEKGKDVELRCDPISGHTALYWYRQSLGQGLEFLIYFQGNSAPDKSGLPSDRFSAERTGGSVSTLTIQRTQQEDSAVYLCASSRLTAVLRTTEAFFGQGTRLTVV.

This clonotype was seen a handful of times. The CDR3 DNA sequence: TGTGCCAGTAGAATGGGGGAACGGGCCAATCAGCCCCAGCATTTT. It specifies CASRMGERANQPQHF. This chain connects TRBV19 to TRBJ1-5; D is possibly TRBD1 (5 bases). CDR1 is LNHDA, CDR2 SQIVND, per germline (reference sequence). This CDR3 contains 15 residues. Trimming took 6 bases from V and 3 from J, leaving 15 bases between them.

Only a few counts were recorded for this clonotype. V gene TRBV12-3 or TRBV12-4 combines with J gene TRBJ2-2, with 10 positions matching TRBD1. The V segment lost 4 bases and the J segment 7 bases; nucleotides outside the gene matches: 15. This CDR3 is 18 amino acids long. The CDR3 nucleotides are TGTGCCAGCAGTTACTACCTTTTTGACAGGGGGCCGGACGGGGAGCTGTTTTTT. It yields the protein CASSYYLFDRGPDGELFF.

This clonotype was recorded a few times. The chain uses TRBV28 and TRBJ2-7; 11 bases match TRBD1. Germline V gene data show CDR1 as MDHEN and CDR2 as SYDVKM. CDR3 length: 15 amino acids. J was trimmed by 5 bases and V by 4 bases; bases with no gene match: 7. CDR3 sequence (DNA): TGTGCCAGCAGTTCCCCCGGGACAGGGGGACACGAGCAGTACTTC. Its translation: CASSSPGTGGHEQYF. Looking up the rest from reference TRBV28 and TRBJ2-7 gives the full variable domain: DVKVTQSSRYLVKRTGEKVFLECVQDMDHENMFWYRQDPGLGLRLIYFSYDVKMKEKGDIPEGYSVSREKKERFSLILESASTNQTSMYLCASSSPGTGGHEQYFGPGTRLTVT.